The 27 T cell receptor beta chains in this list originate from one sample, sequenced in a study of regulatory T cells in long-lasting Graves disease. The time point is: newly diagnosed GD, antithyroid drugs for less than 3 months. RNA extracted from PBMCs served as the sequencing template. Construction of TCR beta libraries relied on iRepertoire HTBI primers and on Arm-PCR targeting CDR3 regions. TCRdb reprocessed the multiplex PCR reads via MiXCR and lists one record per CDR3 protein. The repertoire holds over 200,000 distinct CDR3 sequences, with 15% to 20% as singletons. Sequenced material: peripheral blood mononuclear cells (PBMCs), taken at new diagnosis, from a patient treated with antithyroid drugs. The source is a female donor with Graves disease.

At least ten counts were recorded for this clonotype. The chain employs TRBV6-2 or TRBV6-3 and TRBJ2-1; unclear D gene. The CDR3 totals 15 residues. Per germline, CDR1 MNHEY and CDR2 SVGEGT. Trimming shortened V by 6 bases and J by 6 bases, and 18 bases separated the two germline ends. The CDR3 spells CASSPSLGRANEQFF. CDR3 bases: TGTGCCAGCAGCCCCTCCCTGGGCCGGGCCAATGAGCAGTTCTTC.

This clonotype was detected ten times or more. The rearrangement joins TRBV28 to TRBJ1-2, with a possible D match to TRBD1 (6 bases). V dropped 3 bases and J dropped 5 bases, with 7 bases sitting between them. The CDR3 contains 12 residues. Germline V gene data show CDR1 as MDHEN and CDR2 as SYDVKM. CDR3 nucleotide sequence: TGTGCCAGCAGTTTGAGGGGGTATGGCTACACCTTC. The encoded protein is CASSLRGYGYTF.

The chain employs TRBV20-1 and TRBJ2-7; 10 bases line up with TRBD2. There are 14 residues in the CDR3. In germline, CDR1 is DFQATT, CDR2 SNEGSKA (reference sequence). V lost 3 bases and J lost 2; bases outside the gene matches: 4. The CDR3 here is CSASNSGRTYEQYF. DNA for the CDR3: TGCAGTGCTAGCAATAGCGGGAGGACCTACGAGCAGTACTTC.

This clonotype has ten or more counts. This chain links TRBV20-1 with TRBJ2-7; tentatively, D is TRBD1 or TRBD2 (6 bases each). The CDR3 is 14 amino acids. The ends were cut back, 3 bases at V and 4 bases at J, with 16 bases in the middle. Germline V gene data show CDR1 as DFQATT and CDR2 as SNEGSKA (reference sequence). The CDR3: CSASKGGGGYEQYF. CDR3 bases: TGCAGTGCTAGTAAAGGGGGAGGAGGGTACGAGCAGTACTTC.

To note about this clonotype: Given the absence of the conserved phenylalanine or tryptophan at the CDR3 end, a read error is likely. CDR3: CAWTSGGGGDTGELFL. The CDR3 DNA is TGTGCCTGGACCTCTGGTGGGGGGGGGGACACCGGGGAGCTGTTTCTT. The rearrangement links TRBV30 to TRBJ2-2; 7 bases fit TRBD2. With V trimmed by 4 bases and J by 3 bases, 11 bases remained unmatched. From germline, CDR1 is GTSNPN and CDR2 SVGIG (reference sequence). The length of the CDR3 is 16 residues.

This clonotype was observed many times. The genes are TRBV20-1 and TRBJ2-5; no clear D. This CDR3 contains 13 residues. V was clipped by 2 bases and J by 4 bases, with 11 bases between them. Germline V gene lookup returns CDR1 DFQATT and CDR2 SNEGSKA (reference sequence). The CDR3 DNA sequence: TGCAGTGCTAGAAGCCCTAAGGGAGAGACCCAGTACTTC. As protein: CSARSPKGETQYF.

This clonotype was detected ten times or more. The chain couples TRBV12-3 or TRBV12-4 to TRBJ1-4; no clear D gene. Trimming cost V 6 bases and J 0 bases, with 8 bases left between them. CDR3 length equals 14 residues. Here the CDR3 reads CASRDRSTNEKLFF. In nucleotides, the CDR3 is TGTGCCAGCAGAGACCGATCAACTAATGAAAAACTGTTTTTT.

This clonotype was found many times. This chain joins TRBV5-4 and TRBJ2-1, with D maybe TRBD2 (5 bases). This CDR3 has 16 amino acids. Germline V gene sequence: CDR1 SGHNT, CDR2 YYREEE (reference sequence). V was shortened by 4 bases and J by 0 bases, with 14 bases between the two germline ends. The CDR3 DNA sequence: TGTGCCAGCAGCCCTGATGCGGGTTACTCCTACAATGAGCAGTTCTTC. It yields the protein CASSPDAGYSYNEQFF.

The sample holds many counts of this clonotype. The chain couples TRBV15 to TRBJ2-3; 7 nucleotides match TRBD1. The V gene's germline CDR1 is LNHNV and CDR2 YYDKDF (reference sequence). There are 13 residues in the CDR3. V gave up 11 bases and J gave up 0 bases; unmatched junction bases: 5. CDR3: CAAGRGSTDTQYF. The DNA of the CDR3 is TGTGCCGCGGGCAGGGGGAGCACAGATACGCAGTATTTT. The full variable domain, completed using reference TRBV15 and TRBJ2-3, is DAMVIQNPRYQVTQFGKPVTLSCSQTLNHNVMYWYQQKSSQAPKLLFHYYDKDFNNEADTPDNFQSRRPNTSFCFLDIRSPGLGDTAMYLCAAGRGSTDTQYFGPGTRLTVL.

The V and J genes are TRBV11-3 and TRBJ2-5; possible D gene TRBD2, 6 bases. Germline assignment: CDR1 SGHNT and CDR2 YENEEA. V was cut by 0 bases and J by 5 bases, with 13 bases left in between. CDR3 length: 15 residues. As DNA, the CDR3 is TGTGCCAGCAGCTTAGACCCGGAGGGTTGGGAGACCCAGTACTTC. It codes for CASSLDPEGWETQYF.

This clonotype was seen ten or more times. V is TRBV2 and J is TRBJ2-3, with a possible D match to TRBD2 (6 bases). The germline V gene encodes CDR1 SNHLY and CDR2 FYNNEI. The ends were cut back, 6 bases at V and 2 bases at J, with 15 bases in the middle. The CDR3 loop spans 15 amino acids. The DNA of the CDR3 is TGTGCCAGCAGCTCCGGACTATCCTACACAGATACGCAGTATTTT. This encodes CASSSGLSYTDTQYF.

There are many counts of this clonotype. V and J are TRBV25-1 and TRBJ2-6, with D possibly TRBD1 on 7 matching bases. The CDR3 runs 16 residues. The germline V gene encodes CDR1 MGHDK and CDR2 SYGVNS. Deletions cut 4 bases from V and 0 bases from J, with 10 bases between. The CDR3 nucleotides read TGTGCCAGCAGTGCAGGGGGGCCCTCTGGGGCCAACGTCCTGACTTTC. It encodes CASSAGGPSGANVLTF.

With regard to this clonotype: A far larger clone is off by one base, so a read error is likely. This CDR3 is CASSLGRGDWGYTF. The CDR3, as DNA: TGTGCCAGCAGCTTAGGGCGGGGCGATTGGGGCTACACCTTC. This chain joins TRBV7-3 and TRBJ1-2; perhaps TRBD1 as D (5 bases). Germline CDR1 is SGHTA and CDR2 is FQGTGA. This CDR3 contains 14 residues. The V end was cut by 2 bases, the J end by 8 bases, with 15 bases between.

V gene TRBV5-1 combines with J gene TRBJ1-1; possible D gene TRBD1, 6 bases. This CDR3 is 15 amino acids long. The germline CDR1 and CDR2 sequences are SGHRS and YFSETQ. V lost 0 bases, J lost 1 base, and 10 bases lay in between. CDR3 sequence reads: CASSLVQGGNTEAFF. CDR3 DNA: TGCGCCAGCAGCTTGGTACAGGGCGGGAACACTGAAGCTTTCTTT.

This clonotype was seen more than once but under ten times. The rearrangement uses TRBV5-4 and TRBJ2-7; 8 bases align to TRBD2. The V and J ends lost 4 bases and 2 bases, in that order; junction bases with no gene match: 8. CDR3 length equals 15 residues. Per germline, CDR1 SGHNT and CDR2 YYREEE (reference sequence). CDR3 coding DNA: TGTGCCAGCAGCCCTTCTAGCGGGCGCGCCTACGAGCAGTACTTC. Translating it yields CASSPSSGRAYEQYF.

V gene TRBV20-1 combines with J gene TRBJ1-1, with D unresolved. CDR1 DFQATT and CDR2 SNEGSKA come from the germline V gene (reference sequence). Trimming stripped 1 base from V and 2 bases from J, with 14 bases between. CDR3 length: 15 residues. The CDR3 bases are TGCAGTGCTAGAGGGGGTCTGGGCAGAAACACTGAAGCTTTCTTT. Translating gives CSARGGLGRNTEAFF.

This clonotype occurred many times. The J gene is TRBJ1-1, the V gene TRBV20-1; D remains ambiguous. The length of the CDR3 is 14 residues. Germline lookup yields CDR1 DFQATT and CDR2 SNEGSKA (reference sequence). The V gene lost 2 bases and the J gene lost 0 bases, with 10 bases spanning the gap. Here the CDR3 DNA reads TGCAGTGCTAGACGACGGTACATGAACACTGAAGCTTTCTTT. Protein sequence: CSARRRYMNTEAFF.

This clonotype appeared a few times. The J gene is TRBJ2-7, the V gene TRBV18; TRBD2 might be the D (6 bases). The ends were cut back, 1 base at V and 5 bases at J, with 18 bases in the middle. Germline CDR1 and CDR2: KGHSH and LQKENI. The CDR3 extends over 16 amino acids. Here the CDR3 DNA reads TGTGCCAGCTCACCACTGTCCCGGACTCCGGGGGACGAGCAGTACTTC. Translation: CASSPLSRTPGDEQYF.

The chain carries TRBV5-4 and TRBJ1-3; no clear D. The CDR3 runs to 14 residues. In germline, CDR1 is SGHNT, CDR2 YYREEE (reference sequence). The ends were cut back, 1 base at V and 0 bases at J, with 5 bases in the middle. CDR3 sequence: CASSLMGSGNTIYF. The CDR3 region has the DNA TGTGCCAGCAGCTTGATGGGCTCTGGAAACACCATATATTTT.

This clonotype was counted once. A much larger clone lies a single base off, so this may be a read error. The rearrangement uses TRBV19 and TRBJ1-1; D not resolved. CDR3 length equals 13 residues. Germline CDR1 reads LNHDA; CDR2 reads SQIVND (reference sequence). The CDR3 nucleotides are TGTGCCAGTGGTATAGCACCAGGCGCTGAAGCTTTCTTT. Translation: CASGIAPGAEAFF.

This clonotype was seen repeatedly, ten times or more. V usage is TRBV19 and J usage is TRBJ1-5, with a tentative D call TRBD1 (5 bases). V lost 10 bases and J 2 bases, leaving 15 bases between the germline ends. CDR3 length: 14 amino acids. Germline CDR1 LNHDA, CDR2 SQIVND (reference sequence). The CDR3 spells CATKGTSGNQPQHF. Here the CDR3 DNA reads TGTGCCACCAAAGGGACGTCCGGCAATCAGCCCCAGCATTTT.

Ten or more counts support this clonotype. The chain carries TRBV5-6 and TRBJ2-1; the D gene is possibly TRBD1 (5 bases). V was cut by 0 bases and J by 7 bases, with 11 bases left in between. Germline V gene lookup returns CDR1 SGHDT and CDR2 YYEEEE. CDR3 length: 14 residues. The CDR3 sequence: CASSLVGVVNEQFF. CDR3 coding DNA: TGTGCCAGCAGCTTGGTAGGGGTCGTGAATGAGCAGTTCTTC.

This clonotype was counted at least ten times. The gene calls are TRBV6-5 and TRBJ2-7; 8 nucleotides match TRBD2. J was trimmed by 7 bases and V by 0 bases; bases with no gene match: 11. From germline, CDR1 is MNHEY and CDR2 SVGAGI. CDR3 length: 16 amino acids. CDR3 nucleotide sequence: TGTGCCAGCAGTTACTCGGCTAGCGGGCCAAGGGGGGAGCAGTACTTC. Amino acid sequence: CASSYSASGPRGEQYF.

There are a few counts of this clonotype. The V gene is TRBV7-6, the J gene TRBJ2-7, with D unresolved. Germline assignment: CDR1 SGHVS and CDR2 FNYEAQ. The V and J ends lost 1 base and 0 bases respectively, with 7 bases between them. This CDR3 is 14 amino acids long. The CDR3 DNA follows: TGTGCCAGCAGCTTAGAGCTGAGCTCCTACGAGCAGTACTTC. This codes for CASSLELSSYEQYF.

This clonotype was counted ten times or more. This chain links TRBV19 with TRBJ1-2; 7 nucleotides align to TRBD1. Germline V gene lookup returns CDR1 LNHDA and CDR2 SQIVND (reference sequence). The CDR3 consists of 13 residues. After removal of 4 bases from V and 6 bases from J, the junction contained 5 bases not matched to a gene. The chain's CDR3 is CASSSGTDNGYTF. In DNA form, the CDR3 reads TGTGCCAGTAGTAGCGGGACAGACAATGGCTACACCTTC.

A few counts support this clonotype. This chain connects TRBV28 to TRBJ2-3, with 9 bases fitting TRBD2. The CDR3 consists of 14 residues. In germline, CDR1 is MDHEN, CDR2 SYDVKM. Losses at the gene ends were 10 bases for V and 1 base for J; bases not matched to a gene: 6. The CDR3 sequence: CATLSSGGTDTQYF. In nucleotides, the CDR3 is TGTGCCACCCTCTCTAGCGGGGGCACAGATACGCAGTATTTT. Together with reference TRBV28 and TRBJ2-3, the CDR3 gives the full variable domain: DVKVTQSSRYLVKRTGEKVFLECVQDMDHENMFWYRQDPGLGLRLIYFSYDVKMKEKGDIPEGYSVSREKKERFSLILESASTNQTSMYLCATLSSGGTDTQYFGPGTRLTVL.

In this sample, this clonotype turned up many times. The chain combines TRBV20-1 with TRBJ2-3; D is possibly TRBD1 or TRBD2 (5 bases each). Between the trimmed V and J ends, which lost 5 bases and 0 bases, there was a span of 12 bases. The CDR3 covers 14 residues. Germline V gene sequence: CDR1 DFQATT, CDR2 SNEGSKA (reference sequence). For the CDR3, the DNA is TGCAGTGCTCGGGACCGCCCTAGCACAGATACGCAGTATTTT. Translating gives CSARDRPSTDTQYF.